The 10 T cell receptor beta chains listed next were all sequenced from one sample in a study of T cell responses to AZD1222 COVID-19 vaccine. Sequenced by immunoSEQ multiplex PCR; TCRdb stores in-frame clones only, minus some. The sample records 65,000 to 80,000 clones, 90% being singletons. Specimen: peripheral blood, collected on day 0 of AZD1222 vaccination. Every receptor here comes from an adult in good health.

V usage is TRBV5-4 and J usage is TRBJ2-2, with TRBD1 matching 7 bases. V lost 4 bases to trimming and J lost 2 bases; unmatched junction nucleotides: 5. CDR3 size: 15 residues. Germline V gene lookup returns CDR1 SGHNT and CDR2 YYREEE (reference sequence). CDR3 sequence: CASSGTVTNTGELFF. CDR3 bases: TGTGCCAGCAGCGGGACAGTAACTAACACCGGGGAGCTGTTTTTT.

This chain links TRBV5-5 with TRBJ1-1; the match to TRBD1 covers 8 bases. V gave up 2 bases and J gave up 1 base; unmatched junction bases: 4. The CDR3 runs 15 residues. Germline loops: CDR1 SGHKS, CDR2 YYEKEE (reference sequence). The CDR3 DNA sequence: TGTGCCAGCAGCTTCAGGGGGACAGGGAACACTGAAGCTTTCTTT. This translates into CASSFRGTGNTEAFF.

This sequence joins TRBV9 and TRBJ2-5; D is possibly TRBD2 (5 bases). In germline, CDR1 is SGDLS, CDR2 YYNGEE. V was pared by 0 bases and J by 5 bases, with 8 bases between. This CDR3 region has 13 residues. The DNA of the CDR3 is TGTGCCAGCAGCGTAGAGGCTAGCGAGACCCAGTACTTC. Amino acid sequence: CASSVEASETQYF.

The V and J genes are TRBV5-1 and TRBJ1-1; 8 positions agree with TRBD1. Unmatched junction bases numbered 2, after V lost 0 bases and J lost 1 base. CDR1 SGHRS and CDR2 YFSETQ come from the germline V gene. The CDR3 contains 15 residues. The CDR3 DNA follows: TGCGCCAGCAGCTTGGCAGGACAGGGGAACACTGAAGCTTTCTTT. Its protein product is CASSLAGQGNTEAFF.

The table lists this clone with a count of one. CDR3: CASSDTDRGTEAFF. The CDR3 region has the DNA TGTGCCAGCAGTGACACAGACAGGGGAACTGAAGCTTTCTTT. The rearrangement joins TRBV6-4 to TRBJ1-1, with 8 bases matching TRBD1. The V segment lost 2 bases and the J segment 5 bases; nucleotides outside the gene matches: 4. This CDR3 is built from 14 residues. Germline CDR1 is MRHNA and CDR2 is SNTAGT.

V and J are TRBV2 and TRBJ2-5, with 12 bases lining up with TRBD2. Germline V gene data show CDR1 as SNHLY and CDR2 as FYNNEI. Unmatched junction bases numbered 19, after V lost 11 bases and J lost 3 bases. The CDR3 has 18 residues. The CDR3 nucleotides are TGTGCCGCCCCGGGAGAGGCGACTAGCGGGGGAAGAAAAGAGACCCAGTACTTC. This sequence encodes CAAPGEATSGGRKETQYF.

The V gene is TRBV12-3 or TRBV12-4, the J gene TRBJ1-2; no clear D. The CDR3 length is 12 residues. V gave up 5 bases and J gave up 4 bases, with 8 bases separating them. The CDR3: CASSLDIYGYTF. CDR3 nucleotides: TGTGCCAGCAGTCTTGACATCTATGGCTACACCTTC.

The rearrangement joins TRBV20-1 to TRBJ2-1, with D hard to call. Germline V gene sequence: CDR1 DFQATT, CDR2 SNEGSKA (reference sequence). This CDR3 has 11 amino acids. V was cut by 6 bases and J by 5 bases, with 8 bases left in between. CDR3 amino acids: CSAPYDNEQFF. CDR3 nucleotides: TGCAGTGCCCCCTACGACAATGAGCAGTTCTTC.

CDR3 residues: CASSLVRDKSTDTQYF. The CDR3 nucleotides read TGTGCCAGCAGCTTGGTGAGGGATAAATCCACAGATACGCAGTATTTT. V and J are TRBV5-6 and TRBJ2-3; D is perhaps TRBD2 (5 bases). V was pared by 0 bases and J by 2 bases, with 13 bases between. The germline CDR1 and CDR2 sequences are SGHDT and YYEEEE. This CDR3 contains 16 residues.

The chain joins TRBV24-1 to TRBJ1-1; D unclear. CDR1 and CDR2 (germline): KGHDR, SFDVKD. The CDR3 is 14 residues long. V dropped 3 bases and J dropped 11 bases, with 18 bases sitting between them. As DNA, the CDR3 is TGTGCCACCAGTGATACCCAGACACCCCCCGAGGCTTTCTTT. It translates to CATSDTQTPPEAFF.